The rows below give T cell receptor beta chains drawn from one sample of a study of chronic HIV infection and antiretroviral therapy. TCRdb re-derived calls from the 5' RACE reads in MiXCR, one entry per CDR3 protein. The sample records roughly 48,000 distinct CDR3 sequences, about 18% being singletons. The sequencing sample was made of peripheral blood. These receptors were collected from an adult who had HIV and had not received antiretroviral therapy, or was an uninfected healthy control (not recorded which). Each CDR3 is given with its conserved first and last residue. The D gene is left open where the match is weak. Clone size is stated in some rows and not others, as once, few, many or a class when expanded.

>TRBV7-6|.|few|TRBJ2-7
CASSPPAGRDHEQYF
TGTGCCAGCAGCCCCCCGGCGGGGCGGGACCACGAGCAGTACTTC
>TRBV2|.|few|TRBJ2-3
CASKKSDISSTDTQYF
TGTGCCAGCAAAAAAAGCGACATTTCTAGCACAGATACGCAGTATTTT
>TRBV25-1|.|.|TRBJ2-2
CASSEYRSVGELFF
TGTGCCAGCAGTGAATATCGAAGCGTCGGGGAGCTGTTTTTT
>TRBV5-6|.|few|TRBJ2-7
CASSPGVLPYEQYF
TGTGCCAGCAGCCCCGGCGTACTTCCCTACGAGCAGTACTTC
>TRBV7-6|.|.|TRBJ1-4
CASSFNDGGNEKLFF
TGTGCCAGCAGCTTTAATGACGGGGGTAATGAAAAACTGTTTTTT
>TRBV27|.|.|TRBJ1-2
CASSLSVHGGYTF
TGTGCCAGCAGTTTATCGGTCCACGGTGGCTACACCTTC
>TRBV27|.|few|TRBJ2-1
CASRTGTPYNEQFF
TGTGCCAGCAGAACAGGGACTCCCTACAATGAGCAGTTCTTC
>TRBV28|TRBD1|.|TRBJ2-5
CASSPLKGQGGETQYF
TGTGCCAGCAGTCCCCTCAAGGGACAGGGAGGAGAGACCCAGTACTTC
>TRBV9|.|.|TRBJ2-7
CASSPSGVATSYEQYF
TGTGCCAGCAGCCCCAGCGGCGTAGCCACCTCCTACGAGCAGTACTTC
>TRBV27|TRBD1|many|TRBJ1-1
CASSSQGLGQGIPEAFF
TGTGCCAGCAGTTCTCAAGGCTTGGGACAGGGGATCCCTGAAGCTTTCTTT
>TRBV12-3/TRBV12-4|.|few|TRBJ1-4
CASSLGTTNEKLFF
TGTGCCAGCAGTTTAGGGACAACTAATGAAAAACTGTTTTTT